The 9 T cell receptor beta chains below all came from one sample that was sequenced in a study of T cells after yellow fever vaccination. TCRdb re-analysed the 5' RACE reads in MiXCR, keeping a single row per CDR3 protein. The sample shows about 500,000 distinct CDR3 sequences, about a sixth of them seen only once. Sequencing was performed on PBMCs, taken less than 6 days after the first yellow fever vaccination. Receptors originate from a man between 18 and 29 years old who received the YFV17D yellow fever vaccine.

This clonotype occurred many times. V is TRBV10-3 and J is TRBJ2-3; no firm D call. This CDR3 comprises 15 residues. Trimming took off 10 bases at V and 2 bases at J, with 19 bases between the two ends. From germline, CDR1 is ENHRY and CDR2 SYGVKD. The CDR3 is CATQTSQGNTDTQYF. The CDR3 region has the DNA TGTGCCACCCAGACCTCACAAGGAAACACAGATACGCAGTATTTT.

This rearrangement joins TRBV5-8 to TRBJ2-5, with D perhaps being TRBD1 or TRBD2 (5 bases each). Per germline, CDR1 SGHTS and CDR2 YDEGEE. Trimming removed 4 bases at V and 1 base at J, with 11 bases between. This CDR3 comprises 14 residues. The CDR3 loop reads CASSLGTFQETQYF. CDR3 nucleotide sequence: TGTGCCAGCAGCCTCGGGACGTTCCAAGAGACCCAGTACTTC.

This clonotype was picked up a small number of times. J is TRBJ2-4 and V is TRBV6-2 or TRBV6-3, with 11 bases identical to TRBD1. CDR3 size: 16 residues. The ends lost 2 bases at V and 4 bases at J; junction bases unmatched: 4. Germline CDR1 and CDR2: MNHEY and SVGEGT. The CDR3 reads CASSYADRGPKNIQYF. CDR3 nucleotides: TGTGCCAGCAGTTACGCGGACAGGGGGCCTAAAAACATTCAGTACTTC.

This clonotype appeared a few times. V and J are TRBV18 and TRBJ2-1; the D gene is possibly TRBD2 (5 bases). Trimming took 2 bases from V and 5 from J, leaving 7 bases between them. The CDR3 length is 13 residues. Germline V gene lookup returns CDR1 KGHSH and CDR2 LQKENI. CDR3 sequence (DNA): TGTGCCAGCTCACCAGGACTGCACAATGAGCAGTTCTTC. It codes for CASSPGLHNEQFF.

This clonotype showed up just a few times. The chain recombines TRBV4-1 with TRBJ2-3; D may be TRBD1 (8 bases). Trimming shortened V by 0 bases and J by 3 bases, and 31 bases separated the two germline ends. CDR3 length equals 22 residues. Germline CDR1 MGHRA, CDR2 YSYEKL. The CDR3 DNA reads TGCGCCAGCAGCCAAGAATTAAGAGGACAGGGAGGGCTAGCTGGTAGAACAGATACGCAGTATTTT. It specifies CASSQELRGQGGLAGRTDTQYF.

This clonotype was found a few times. V gene TRBV18 combines with J gene TRBJ1-1, with TRBD1 matching 8 bases. The junction had 4 bases not matched to a gene; V was cut back by 2 bases and J by 8 bases. The CDR3 runs 13 residues. Per the germline V gene, CDR1 is KGHSH and CDR2 is LQKENI. The CDR3 sequence is CASSPERQGEAFF. The DNA for the CDR3 is TGTGCCAGCTCACCAGAACGACAGGGGGAAGCTTTCTTT.

This chain links TRBV6-4 with TRBJ2-3, with D perhaps given as TRBD1 or TRBD2 (6 bases each). Germline V gene lookup returns CDR1 MRHNA and CDR2 SNTAGT. The V end was cut by 0 bases, the J end by 5 bases, with 12 bases between. The CDR3 runs to 15 residues. In nucleotides, the CDR3 is TGTGCCAGCAGTGACTCGGTACAGGGAGGAGATACGCAGTATTTT. Residues: CASSDSVQGGDTQYF.

The chain couples TRBV5-1 to TRBJ2-3; 7 positions match TRBD2. The CDR3 sequence is 15 residues long. The V segment lost 2 bases and the J segment 1 base; nucleotides outside the gene matches: 4. Germline-derived CDR1 and CDR2 are SGHRS and YFSETQ. This chain's CDR3 is CASSLQRGRTDTQYF. The CDR3 DNA reads TGCGCCAGCAGCTTACAGCGGGGCCGCACAGATACGCAGTATTTT.

There are a few counts of this clonotype. The chain employs TRBV7-9 and TRBJ1-2; D is uncertain. V was trimmed by 0 bases and J by 4 bases, leaving 15 bases between them. The CDR3 is 16 amino acids. CDR1 and CDR2 (germline): SEHNR, FQNEAQ (reference sequence). CDR3 sequence (DNA): TGTGCCAGCAGCTTAGCCTCGGACGGCGAACTCTATGGCTACACCTTC. It specifies CASSLASDGELYGYTF. Variable domain in full (rest from reference TRBV7-9 and TRBJ1-2): DTGVSQNPRHKITKRGQNVTFRCDPISEHNRLYWYRQTLGQGPEFLTYFQNEAQLEKSRLLSDRFSAERPKGSFSTLEIQRTEQGDSAMYLCASSLASDGELYGYTFGSGTRLTVV.